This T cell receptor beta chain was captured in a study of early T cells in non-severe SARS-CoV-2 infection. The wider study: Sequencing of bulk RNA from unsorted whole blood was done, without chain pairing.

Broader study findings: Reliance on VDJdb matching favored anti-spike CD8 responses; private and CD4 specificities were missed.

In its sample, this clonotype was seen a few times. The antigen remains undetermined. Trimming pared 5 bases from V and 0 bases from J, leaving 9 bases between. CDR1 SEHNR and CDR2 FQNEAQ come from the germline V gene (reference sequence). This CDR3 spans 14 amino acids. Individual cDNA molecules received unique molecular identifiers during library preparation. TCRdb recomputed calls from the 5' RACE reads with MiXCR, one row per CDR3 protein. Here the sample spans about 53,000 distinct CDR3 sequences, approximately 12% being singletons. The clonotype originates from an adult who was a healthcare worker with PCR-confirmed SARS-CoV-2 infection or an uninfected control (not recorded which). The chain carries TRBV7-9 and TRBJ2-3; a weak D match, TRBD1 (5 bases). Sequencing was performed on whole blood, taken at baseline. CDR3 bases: TGTGCCAGCAGCCAAGGGGCGAGCACAGATACGCAGTATTTT. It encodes CASSQGASTDTQYF.